This is a list of T cell receptor beta chains from one sample in a study of T cell responses to AZD1222 COVID-19 vaccine. Clones were sequenced by immunoSEQ multiplex PCR, and TCRdb holds only the in-frame ones, with some missing. The data contain around 120,000 clones, roughly 90% of them singletons. Material: peripheral blood, obtained on day 0 of AZD1222 vaccination. These receptors were taken from an adult in good health. CDR3s include the opening cysteine and the closing phenylalanine or tryptophan. The D gene is left open where the match is weak. Not every row has a clone size; where given, it reads once, few, many or a size class.

15	TRBD1	TRBJ1-2	TRBV7-3	-	CASSLTGGEDYGYTF	TGTGCCAGCAGCTTGACAGGGGGCGAGGACTATGGCTACACCTTC
13	TRBD1	TRBJ1-1	TRBV30	-	CAWSRQGWTEAFF	TGTGCCTGGAGTCGACAGGGGTGGACTGAAGCTTTCTTT
14	-	TRBJ2-1	TRBV6-2/TRBV6-3	-	CASSYAAGFDEQFF	TGTGCCAGCAGTTACGCGGCCGGGTTCGATGAGCAGTTCTTC
15	-	TRBJ2-5	TRBV10-3	-	CAISESRDRQETQYF	TGTGCCATCAGTGAGTCGCGAGACAGACAAGAGACCCAGTACTTC
14	-	TRBJ1-4	TRBV4-2	-	CASSPDSNNEKLFF	TGTGCCAGCAGCCCGGACAGCAATAATGAAAAACTGTTTTTT
15	-	TRBJ1-1	TRBV5-1	-	CASRISTDSHTEAFF	TGCGCCAGCCGGATTTCGACAGACTCCCACACTGAAGCTTTCTTT
15	-	TRBJ2-3	TRBV7-2	few	CASSLTGVAADTQYF	TGTGCCAGCAGCTTAACAGGGGTAGCGGCAGATACGCAGTATTTT
16	TRBD1	TRBJ1-1	TRBV28	-	CASSSSGTGERAEAFF	TGTGCCAGCAGTTCCTCAGGGACAGGGGAAAGGGCTGAAGCTTTCTTT
19	TRBD1	TRBJ1-1	TRBV28	once	CASSLRGHAGTASNTEAFF	TGTGCCAGCAGTTTAAGAGGGCACGCAGGGACAGCTTCGAACACTGAAGCTTTCTTT
15	-	TRBJ2-1	TRBV14	-	CASSQGGTVYNEQFF	TGTGCCAGCAGCCAAGGGGGGACGGTGTACAATGAGCAGTTCTTC
14	-	TRBJ1-1	TRBV6-5	-	CASSVSGTNTEAFF	TGTGCCAGCAGCGTTTCAGGGACTAACACTGAAGCTTTCTTT
14	TRBD1	TRBJ2-7	TRBV2	-	CASSPDRGSYEQYF	TGTGCCAGCAGCCCCGACAGGGGCTCCTACGAGCAGTACTTC
13	-	TRBJ1-1	TRBV28	-	CASSLGAVSEAFF	-
12	-	TRBJ1-2	TRBV7-2	-	CASSITNYGYTF	TGTGCCAGCAGCATAACTAACTATGGCTACACCTTC
16	-	TRBJ1-4	TRBV28	-	CASYPYEGRSNEKLFF	TGTGCCAGCTACCCATACGAGGGGCGAAGTAATGAAAAACTGTTTTTT
19	TRBD2	TRBJ2-3	TRBV18	-	CASSPPGGGTSASGGTQYF	TGTGCCAGCTCACCACCGGGAGGAGGGACTAGCGCTTCCGGGGGTACGCAGTATTTT
14	TRBD2	TRBJ2-5	TRBV7-2	-	CASSFSGGVETQYF	TGTGCCAGCAGCTTTAGCGGGGGGGTCGAGACCCAGTACTTC
15	-	TRBJ2-1	TRBV5-5	few	CASSLRLGAGDEQFF	TGTGCCAGCAGCTTGCGCCTGGGGGCGGGCGATGAGCAGTTCTTC
13	-	TRBJ1-3	TRBV7-9	-	CASSPYLGPLRDF	TGTGCCAGCAGCCCATACCTCGGCCCCCTGAGGGATTTT
14	-	TRBJ1-5	TRBV6-5	-	CASRSSYSNQPQHF	TGTGCCAGCAGGTCGAGTTATAGCAATCAGCCCCAGCATTTT
14	TRBD1	TRBJ2-2	TRBV29-1	-	CSVSGTGSTGELFF	TGCAGCGTTTCAGGGACAGGGAGTACCGGGGAGCTGTTTTTT
11	-	TRBJ2-5	TRBV20-1	-	CSAQREETQYF	TGCAGTGCCCAAAGGGAAGAGACCCAGTACTTC
15	-	TRBJ2-4	TRBV6-1	-	CASSEGSVAKNIQYF	TGTGCCAGCAGTGAAGGTAGCGTAGCCAAAAACATTCAGTACTTC
15	TRBD2	TRBJ2-3	TRBV20-1	-	CSASTLARSTDTQYF	TGCAGTGCTAGTACACTAGCGCGTAGCACAGATACGCAGTATTTT
15	TRBD1	TRBJ1-6	TRBV19	-	CASSGTGQVNSPLHF	TGTGCCAGTAGTGGAACGGGACAGGTTAATTCACCCCTCCACTTT
16	-	TRBJ2-1	TRBV7-2	-	CASSFTWGAPLVEQFF	TGTGCCAGCAGCTTCACGTGGGGGGCGCCCCTGGTTGAGCAGTTCTTC
15	-	TRBJ2-5	TRBV9	-	CASSSTGTTILTQYF	TGTGCCAGCAGCTCGACCGGGACCACCATTTTGACCCAGTACTTC
16	-	TRBJ2-7	TRBV11-2	-	CASSHGFYSHSYEQYF	TGTGCCAGCAGCCACGGATTCTATAGCCACTCCTACGAGCAGTACTTC
15	-	TRBJ2-5	TRBV7-2	-	CASSLAPQVQETQYF	TGTGCCAGCAGCTTAGCCCCACAGGTCCAAGAGACCCAGTACTTC
15	TRBD1	TRBJ1-3	TRBV7-9	-	CASSEPDRTGNTIYF	TGTGCCAGCAGCGAACCGGACAGGACTGGAAACACCATATATTTT
13	TRBD1	TRBJ2-7	TRBV11-2	once	CASSQETGDEQYF	TGTGCCAGCAGCCAAGAGACAGGGGACGAGCAGTACTTC
16	-	TRBJ2-1	TRBV5-1	-	CASRGGGSGTYNEQFF	TGCGCCAGCAGGGGGGGCGGGAGTGGAACCTACAATGAGCAGTTCTTC
14	-	TRBJ2-1	TRBV28	-	CASARLSLNNEQFF	TGTGCCAGCGCTCGGCTATCCCTGAACAATGAGCAGTTCTTC
13	-	TRBJ1-1	TRBV6-5	-	CASRFGPATEAFF	TGTGCCAGCAGATTTGGACCCGCGACTGAAGCTTTCTTT
15	-	TRBJ2-2	TRBV2	-	CASSGEVRSTGELFF	TGTGCCAGCAGTGGGGAGGTACGGAGCACCGGGGAGCTGTTTTTT
12	-	TRBJ2-1	TRBV6-5	-	CARWFEANEQFF	TGTGCCAGGTGGTTCGAAGCCAATGAGCAGTTCTTC
13	-	TRBJ1-2	TRBV10-2	-	CASSDGRANGYTF	TGCGCCAGCAGTGACGGACGGGCGAATGGCTACACCTTC
14	-	TRBJ2-3	TRBV28	-	CASRGDMAVYTQYF	TGTGCCAGCAGAGGGGACATGGCCGTATATACGCAGTATTTT
13	-	TRBJ2-2	TRBV6-6	-	CASRLQDTGELFF	TGTGCCAGCAGACTTCAGGATACCGGGGAGCTGTTTTTT
14	-	TRBJ1-1	TRBV11-2	-	CASSVRDTNTEAFF	TGTGCCAGCAGCGTCAGGGACACGAACACTGAAGCTTTCTTT
13	-	TRBJ2-3	TRBV11-3	-	CASSFQGPDTQYF	TGTGCCAGCAGCTTTCAGGGACCAGATACGCAGTATTTT
16	TRBD1	TRBJ2-7	TRBV19	-	CASSTLRGQGSYEQYF	TGTGCCAGTAGTACCTTACGGGGACAGGGATCTTACGAGCAGTACTTC
15	TRBD2	TRBJ2-1	TRBV5-1	-	CASSLVIAGMDEQFF	TGCGCCAGCAGCTTGGTAATAGCGGGGATGGATGAGCAGTTCTTC
17	TRBD1	TRBJ1-1	TRBV14	-	CASSQDWSFPGGTEAFF	TGTGCCAGCAGCCAAGATTGGTCCTTTCCAGGGGGCACTGAAGCTTTCTTT
14	-	TRBJ1-2	TRBV6-2/TRBV6-3	-	CASSIPDGNYGYTF	TGTGCCAGCAGTATCCCTGACGGAAACTATGGCTACACCTTC
16	-	TRBJ1-5	TRBV2	-	CASSEFGRATDQPQHF	TGTGCCAGCAGTGAATTTGGCAGGGCGACGGATCAGCCCCAGCATTTT
15	TRBD2	TRBJ2-7	TRBV18	-	CASSPPGLAIYEQYF	TGTGCCAGCTCACCACCGGGACTAGCGATTTACGAGCAGTACTTC